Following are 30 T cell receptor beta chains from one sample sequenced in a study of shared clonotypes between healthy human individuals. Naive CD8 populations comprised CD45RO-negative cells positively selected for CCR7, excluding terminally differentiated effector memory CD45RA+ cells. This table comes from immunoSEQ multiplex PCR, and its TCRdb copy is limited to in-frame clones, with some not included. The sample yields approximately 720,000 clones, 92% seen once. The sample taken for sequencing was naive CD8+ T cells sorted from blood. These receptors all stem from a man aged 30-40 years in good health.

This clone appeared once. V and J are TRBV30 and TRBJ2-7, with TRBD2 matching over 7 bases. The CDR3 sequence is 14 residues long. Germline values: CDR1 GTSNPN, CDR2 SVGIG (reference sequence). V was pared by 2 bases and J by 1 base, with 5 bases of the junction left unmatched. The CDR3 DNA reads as TGTGCCTGGAGTCCCGGACTAGTTTCCTACGAGCAGTACTTC. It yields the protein CAWSPGLVSYEQYF. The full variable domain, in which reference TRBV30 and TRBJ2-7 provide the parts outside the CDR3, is SQTIHQWPATLVQPVGSPLSLECTVEGTSNPNLYWYRQAAGRGLQLLFYSVGIGQISSEVPQNLSASRPQDRQFILSSKKLLLSDSGFYLCAWSPGLVSYEQYFGPGTRLTVT.

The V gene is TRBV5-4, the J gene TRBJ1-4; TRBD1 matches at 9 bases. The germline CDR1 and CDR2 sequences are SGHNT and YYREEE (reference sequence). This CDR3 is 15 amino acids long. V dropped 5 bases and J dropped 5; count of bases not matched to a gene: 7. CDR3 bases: TGTGCCAGCAGTGCCCGGGACAGGGAAAATGAAAAACTGTTTTTT. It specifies CASSARDRENEKLFF.

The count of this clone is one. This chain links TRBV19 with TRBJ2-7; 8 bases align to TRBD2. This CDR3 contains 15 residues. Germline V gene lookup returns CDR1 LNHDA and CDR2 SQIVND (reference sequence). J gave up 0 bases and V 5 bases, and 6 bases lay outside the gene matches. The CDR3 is CASSERELPSYEQYF. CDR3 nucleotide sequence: TGTGCCAGTAGTGAGCGGGAGCTGCCCTCCTACGAGCAGTACTTC. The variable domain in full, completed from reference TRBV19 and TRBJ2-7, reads DGGITQSPKYLFRKEGQNVTLSCEQNLNHDAMYWYRQDPGQGLRLIYYSQIVNDFQKGDIAEGYSVSREKKESFPLTVTSAQKNPTAFYLCASSERELPSYEQYFGPGTRLTVT.

The CDR3 here is CASSSVPGQFYEQYF. CDR3 in DNA: TGTGCCAGCAGTTCCGTTCCGGGACAGTTCTACGAGCAGTACTTC. This sequence joins TRBV27 and TRBJ2-7; the match to TRBD1 covers 7 bases. This CDR3 comprises 15 residues. The trim removed 4 bases at V and 3 bases at J, leaving 9 bases unmatched. Germline V lookup: CDR1 MNHEY, CDR2 SMNVEV (reference sequence).

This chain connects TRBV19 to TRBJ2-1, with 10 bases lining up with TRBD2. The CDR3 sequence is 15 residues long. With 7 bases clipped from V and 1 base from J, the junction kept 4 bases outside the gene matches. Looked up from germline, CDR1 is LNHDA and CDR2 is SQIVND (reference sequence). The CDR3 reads CASTSSGSSYNEQFF. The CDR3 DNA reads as TGTGCCAGTACGTCTAGCGGGAGTTCCTACAATGAGCAGTTCTTC. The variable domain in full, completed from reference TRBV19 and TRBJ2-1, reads DGGITQSPKYLFRKEGQNVTLSCEQNLNHDAMYWYRQDPGQGLRLIYYSQIVNDFQKGDIAEGYSVSREKKESFPLTVTSAQKNPTAFYLCASTSSGSSYNEQFFGPGTRLTVL.

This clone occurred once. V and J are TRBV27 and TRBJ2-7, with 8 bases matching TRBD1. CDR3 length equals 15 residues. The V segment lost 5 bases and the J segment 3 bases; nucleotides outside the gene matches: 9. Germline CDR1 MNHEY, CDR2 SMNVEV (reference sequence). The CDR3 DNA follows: TGTGCCAGCAGTGCCCGGACAGGGATTATCTACGAGCAGTACTTC. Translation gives CASSARTGIIYEQYF.

CDR3 DNA: TGTGCCAGCAGCGTAGATAGCGGGAGATTCGCAGATACGCAGTATTTT. It translates to CASSVDSGRFADTQYF. J is TRBJ2-3 and V is TRBV9, with 9 nucleotides matching TRBD2. Germline-derived CDR1 and CDR2 are SGDLS and YYNGEE. CDR3 length equals 16 residues. The V gene end was trimmed by 0 bases and the J gene end by 4 bases; junction bases not matched to a gene: 6. Full variable domain (missing parts from reference TRBV9 and TRBJ2-3): DSGVTQTPKHLITATGQRVTLRCSPRSGDLSVYWYQQSLDQGLQFLIQYYNGEERAKGNILERFSAQQFPDLHSELNLSSLELGDSALYFCASSVDSGRFADTQYFGPGTRLTVL.

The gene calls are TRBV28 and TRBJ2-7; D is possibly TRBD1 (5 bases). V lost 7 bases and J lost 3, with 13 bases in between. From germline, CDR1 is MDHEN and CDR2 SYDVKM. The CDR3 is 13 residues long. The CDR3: CASMLRGFYEQYF. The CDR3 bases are TGTGCCAGCATGCTAAGGGGTTTCTACGAGCAGTACTTC.

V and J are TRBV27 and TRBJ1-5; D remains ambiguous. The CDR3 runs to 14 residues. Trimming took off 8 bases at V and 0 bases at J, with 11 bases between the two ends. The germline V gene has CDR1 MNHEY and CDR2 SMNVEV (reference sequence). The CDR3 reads CASGKTFSNQPQHF. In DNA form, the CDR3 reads TGTGCCAGCGGGAAGACATTTAGCAATCAGCCCCAGCATTTT.

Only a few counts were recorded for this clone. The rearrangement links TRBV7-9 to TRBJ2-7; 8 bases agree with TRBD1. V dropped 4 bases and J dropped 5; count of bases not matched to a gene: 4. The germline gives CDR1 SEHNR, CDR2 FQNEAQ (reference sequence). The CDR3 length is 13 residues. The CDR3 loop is CASSSGGADEQYF. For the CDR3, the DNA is TGTGCCAGCAGCTCAGGGGGCGCGGACGAGCAGTACTTC.

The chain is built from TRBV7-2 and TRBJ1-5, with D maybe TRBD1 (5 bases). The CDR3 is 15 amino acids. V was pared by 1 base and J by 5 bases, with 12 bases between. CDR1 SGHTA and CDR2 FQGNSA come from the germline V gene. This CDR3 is CASSLVGGEDQPQHF. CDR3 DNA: TGTGCCAGCAGCTTAGTGGGGGGGGAGGATCAGCCCCAGCATTTT.

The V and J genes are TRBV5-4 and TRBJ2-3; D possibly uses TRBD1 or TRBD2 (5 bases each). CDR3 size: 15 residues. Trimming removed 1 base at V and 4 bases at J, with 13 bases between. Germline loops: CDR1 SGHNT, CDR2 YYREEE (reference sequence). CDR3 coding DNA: TGTGCCAGCAGCTTGTCTCTAGAGGGGTCAGATACGCAGTATTTT. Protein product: CASSLSLEGSDTQYF. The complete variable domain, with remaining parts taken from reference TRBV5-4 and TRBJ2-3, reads ETGVTQSPTHLIKTRGQQVTLRCSSQSGHNTVSWYQQALGQGPQFIFQYYREEENGRGNFPPRFSGLQFPNYSSELNVNALELDDSALYLCASSLSLEGSDTQYFGPGTRLTVL.

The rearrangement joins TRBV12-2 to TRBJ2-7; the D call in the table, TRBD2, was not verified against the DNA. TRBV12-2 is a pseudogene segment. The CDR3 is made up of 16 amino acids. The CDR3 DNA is TGTGCAAGTCGCCCCGGACTAGCGGGAGATCGGTACGAGCAGTACTTC. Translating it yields CASRPGLAGDRYEQYF.

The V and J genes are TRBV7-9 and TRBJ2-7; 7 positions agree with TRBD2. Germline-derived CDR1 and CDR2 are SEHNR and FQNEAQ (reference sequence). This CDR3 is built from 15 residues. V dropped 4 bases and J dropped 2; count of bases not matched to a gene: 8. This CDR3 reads CASSSSGGCAYEQYF. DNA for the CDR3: TGTGCCAGCAGCTCCTCGGGGGGTTGTGCCTACGAGCAGTACTTC.

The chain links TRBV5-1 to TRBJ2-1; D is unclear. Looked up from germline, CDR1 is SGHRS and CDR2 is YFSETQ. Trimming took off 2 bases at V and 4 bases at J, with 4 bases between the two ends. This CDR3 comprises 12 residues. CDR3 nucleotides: TGCGCCAGCAGCTTCCAGTACAATGAGCAGTTCTTC. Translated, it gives CASSFQYNEQFF.

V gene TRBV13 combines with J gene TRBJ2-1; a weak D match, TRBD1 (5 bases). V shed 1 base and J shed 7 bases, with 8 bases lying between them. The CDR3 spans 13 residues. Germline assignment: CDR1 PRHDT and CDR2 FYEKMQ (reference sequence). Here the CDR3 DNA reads TGTGCCAGCAGCTTAGCCCAGGGTAATGAGCAGTTCTTC. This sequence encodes CASSLAQGNEQFF.

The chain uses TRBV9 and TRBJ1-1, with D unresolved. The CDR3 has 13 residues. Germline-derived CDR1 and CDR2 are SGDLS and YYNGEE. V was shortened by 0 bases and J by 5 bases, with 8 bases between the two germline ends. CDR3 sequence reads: CASSVDPGTEAFF. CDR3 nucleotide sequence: TGTGCCAGCAGCGTAGATCCCGGGACTGAAGCTTTCTTT.

The CDR3 protein is CASSLAGQGSNEQFF. As DNA, the CDR3 is TGTGCCAGCAGCTTGGCGGGACAGGGGAGCAATGAGCAGTTCTTC. The rearrangement joins TRBV5-5 to TRBJ2-1; 10 bases map to TRBD1. The CDR3 length is 15 residues. CDR1 is SGHKS, CDR2 YYEKEE, per germline (reference sequence). V lost 0 bases to trimming and J lost 6 bases; unmatched junction nucleotides: 3.

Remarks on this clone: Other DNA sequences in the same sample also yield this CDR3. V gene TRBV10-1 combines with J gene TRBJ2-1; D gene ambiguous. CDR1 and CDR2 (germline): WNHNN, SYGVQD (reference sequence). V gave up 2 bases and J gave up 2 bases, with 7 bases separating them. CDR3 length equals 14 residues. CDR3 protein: CASSEGGAYNEQFF. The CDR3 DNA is TGCGCCAGCAGTGAGGGTGGAGCCTACAATGAGCAGTTCTTC.

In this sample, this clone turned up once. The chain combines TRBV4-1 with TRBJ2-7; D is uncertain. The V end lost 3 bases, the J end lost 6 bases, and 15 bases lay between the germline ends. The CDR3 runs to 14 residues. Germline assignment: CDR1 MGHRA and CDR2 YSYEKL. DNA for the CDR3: TGCGCCAGCAGCCACGATAACTCGTCCCCCGAGCAGTACTTC. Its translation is CASSHDNSSPEQYF.

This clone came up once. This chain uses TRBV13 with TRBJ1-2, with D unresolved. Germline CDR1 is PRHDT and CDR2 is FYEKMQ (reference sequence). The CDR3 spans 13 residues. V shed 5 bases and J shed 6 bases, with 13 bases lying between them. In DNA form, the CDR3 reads TGTGCCAGCAGCCCCAGTGGCAGGAATGGCTACACCTTC. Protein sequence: CASSPSGRNGYTF.

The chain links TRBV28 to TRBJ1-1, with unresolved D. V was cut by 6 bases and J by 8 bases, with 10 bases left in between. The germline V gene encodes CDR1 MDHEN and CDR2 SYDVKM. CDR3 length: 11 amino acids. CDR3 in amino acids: CASSEGGEAFF. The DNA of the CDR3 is TGTGCCAGCAGCGAGGGCGGGGAAGCTTTCTTT. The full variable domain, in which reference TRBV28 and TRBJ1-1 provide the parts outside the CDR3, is DVKVTQSSRYLVKRTGEKVFLECVQDMDHENMFWYRQDPGLGLRLIYFSYDVKMKEKGDIPEGYSVSREKKERFSLILESASTNQTSMYLCASSEGGEAFFGQGTRLTVV.

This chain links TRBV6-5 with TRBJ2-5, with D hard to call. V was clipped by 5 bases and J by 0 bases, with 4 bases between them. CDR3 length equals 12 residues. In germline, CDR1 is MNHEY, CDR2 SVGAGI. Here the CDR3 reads CASSPNQETQYF. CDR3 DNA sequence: TGTGCCAGCAGTCCGAACCAAGAGACCCAGTACTTC.

CDR3 nucleotide sequence: TGTGCCAGCAGCTACACAGGGGGCCTGACAGATACGCAGTATTTT. Its protein product is CASSYTGGLTDTQYF. The V call is TRBV7-8, the J call TRBJ2-3, with 9 bases matching TRBD1. Trimming removed 4 bases from V and 3 bases from J; junction bases left unmatched: 5. The germline gives CDR1 SGHVS, CDR2 FQNEAQ. The CDR3 has 15 amino acids.

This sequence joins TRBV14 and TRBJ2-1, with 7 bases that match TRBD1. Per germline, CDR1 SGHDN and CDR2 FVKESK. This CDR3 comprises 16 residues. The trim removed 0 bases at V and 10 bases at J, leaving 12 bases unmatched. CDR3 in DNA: TGTGCCAGCAGCCAAGATAGTGAAAGGGGGCGGATAGAGCAGTTCTTC. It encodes CASSQDSERGRIEQFF.

Written as DNA, the CDR3 is TGTGCCAGCAGCGTAGCCCCAGGGATAGGGTACGAGCAGTACTTC. It encodes CASSVAPGIGYEQYF. The J gene is TRBJ2-7, the V gene TRBV9; TRBD1 is a possible D gene (5 bases). Trimming cost V 0 bases and J 4 bases, with 14 bases left between them. Germline CDR1 and CDR2: SGDLS and YYNGEE. This CDR3 has 15 residues.

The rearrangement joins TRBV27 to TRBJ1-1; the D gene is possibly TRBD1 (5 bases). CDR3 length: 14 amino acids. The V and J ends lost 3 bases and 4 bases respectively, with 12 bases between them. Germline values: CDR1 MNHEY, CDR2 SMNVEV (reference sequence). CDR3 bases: TGTGCCAGCAGTTTGAGGGGAGATCGCACTGAAGCTTTCTTT. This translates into CASSLRGDRTEAFF.

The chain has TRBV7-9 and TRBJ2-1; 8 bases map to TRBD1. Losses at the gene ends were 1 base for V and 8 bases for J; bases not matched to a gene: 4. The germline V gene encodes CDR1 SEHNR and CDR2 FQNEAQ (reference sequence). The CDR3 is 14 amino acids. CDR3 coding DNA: TGTGCCAGCAGCTTAGTTAGCAGGGGGCATGAGCAGTTCTTC. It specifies CASSLVSRGHEQFF.

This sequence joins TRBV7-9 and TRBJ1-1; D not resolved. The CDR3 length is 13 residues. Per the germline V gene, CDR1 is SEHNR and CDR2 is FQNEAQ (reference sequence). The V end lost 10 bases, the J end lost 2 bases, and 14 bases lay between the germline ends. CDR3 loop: CAKEGFLNTEAFF. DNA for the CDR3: TGTGCCAAAGAGGGCTTTCTAAACACTGAAGCTTTCTTT. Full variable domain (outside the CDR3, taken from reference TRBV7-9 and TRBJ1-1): DTGVSQNPRHKITKRGQNVTFRCDPISEHNRLYWYRQTLGQGPEFLTYFQNEAQLEKSRLLSDRFSAERPKGSFSTLEIQRTEQGDSAMYLCAKEGFLNTEAFFGQGTRLTVV.

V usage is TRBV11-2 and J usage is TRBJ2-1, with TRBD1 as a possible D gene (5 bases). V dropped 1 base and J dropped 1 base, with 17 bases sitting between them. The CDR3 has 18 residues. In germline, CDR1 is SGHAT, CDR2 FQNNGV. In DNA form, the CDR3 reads TGTGCCAGCAGCTTAGCTGTAATTTTGGCAGGGTCCTACAATGAGCAGTTCTTC. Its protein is CASSLAVILAGSYNEQFF.